This T cell receptor (beta chain) was obtained from a study of T cells in pancreatic ductal adenocarcinoma. V was shortened by 1 base and J by 8 bases, with 8 bases between the two germline ends. This CDR3 region has 13 residues. Germline V gene data show CDR1 as SGHTA and CDR2 as FQGTGA. General study results and limits: Compared with tumor, blood showed more total productive templates and around 8.1-fold more clonotypes. Comparisons of tumor and blood clonality may show falsely lower tumor diversity.

The data were produced by immunoSEQ multiplex PCR, yet TCRdb's version contains in-frame clones alone and is incomplete. The sample records 97,000 or so clones, nearly 95% being singletons. No neoadjuvant therapy was given to the selected pancreatic ductal adenocarcinoma patients before their surgery. Comment on this clone: Its antigen is undetermined.

The rearrangement uses TRBV7-3 and TRBJ1-4; D is unresolved. The sequenced sample was PBMCs. The sequence was obtained from a human donor with pancreatic ductal adenocarcinoma. The chain's CDR3 is CASSLRSGEKLFF. CDR3 nucleotide sequence: TGTGCCAGCAGCTTAAGGAGTGGCGAAAAACTGTTTTTT.